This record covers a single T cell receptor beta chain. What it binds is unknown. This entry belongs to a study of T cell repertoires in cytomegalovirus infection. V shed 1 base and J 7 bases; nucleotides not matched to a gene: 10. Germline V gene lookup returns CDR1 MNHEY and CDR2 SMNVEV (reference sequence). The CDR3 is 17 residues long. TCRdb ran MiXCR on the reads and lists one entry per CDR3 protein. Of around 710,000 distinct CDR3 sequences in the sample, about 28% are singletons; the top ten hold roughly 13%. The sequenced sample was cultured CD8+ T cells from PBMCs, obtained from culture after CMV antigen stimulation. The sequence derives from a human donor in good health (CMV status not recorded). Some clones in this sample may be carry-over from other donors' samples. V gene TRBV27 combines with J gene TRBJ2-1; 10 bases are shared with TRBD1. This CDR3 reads CASSLWVGDRGWNEQFF. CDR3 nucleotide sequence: TGTGCCAGCAGTTTATGGGTCGGGGACAGGGGCTGGAATGAGCAGTTCTTC.